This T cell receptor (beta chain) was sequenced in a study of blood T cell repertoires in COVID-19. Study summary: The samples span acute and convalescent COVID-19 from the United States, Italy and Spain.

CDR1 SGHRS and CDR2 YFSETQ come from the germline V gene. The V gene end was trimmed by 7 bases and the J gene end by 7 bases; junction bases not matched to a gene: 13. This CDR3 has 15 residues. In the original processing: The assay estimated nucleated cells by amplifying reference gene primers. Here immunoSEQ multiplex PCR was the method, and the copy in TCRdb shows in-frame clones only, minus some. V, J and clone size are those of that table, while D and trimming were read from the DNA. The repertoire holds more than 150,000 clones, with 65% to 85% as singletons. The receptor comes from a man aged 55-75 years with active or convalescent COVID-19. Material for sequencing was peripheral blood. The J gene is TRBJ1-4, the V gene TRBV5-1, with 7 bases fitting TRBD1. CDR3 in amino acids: CASGGGTGVVEKLFF. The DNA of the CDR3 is TGCGCCAGCGGTGGAGGTACAGGGGTAGTTGAAAAACTGTTTTTT.